Below, 17 T cell receptor beta chains from the same sample are listed, as sequenced in a study of blood T cells in healthy people across ages. A sample-barcoded 5' primer and a J-beta primer mix were used in a second PCR of roughly 6 to 12 cycles. One entry per CDR3 protein results from TCRdb running MiXCR on the 5' RACE reads. The sample yields some 690,000 distinct CDR3 sequences, about 20% seen once. The sample taken for sequencing was blood. These receptor sequences come from a man in his 70s in good health.

This clonotype was found a few times. The chain links TRBV15 to TRBJ2-1; either TRBD1 or TRBD2 may fit D (5 bases each). This CDR3 contains 17 residues. Germline values: CDR1 LNHNV, CDR2 YYDKDF (reference sequence). The V end lost 3 bases, the J end lost 4 bases, and 19 bases lay between the germline ends. As DNA, the CDR3 is TGTGCCACCAGCAGGCGTATCGGGGCTAGCCCATACAATGAGCAGTTCTTC. It specifies CATSRRIGASPYNEQFF. The full variable domain, completed using reference TRBV15 and TRBJ2-1, is DAMVIQNPRYQVTQFGKPVTLSCSQTLNHNVMYWYQQKSSQAPKLLFHYYDKDFNNEADTPDNFQSRRPNTSFCFLDIRSPGLGDTAMYLCATSRRIGASPYNEQFFGPGTRLTVL.

On this clonotype: A much larger clone differs from this one at a single base, so this may be a read error. This sequence joins TRBV7-9 and TRBJ2-2; D possibly corresponds to TRBD1 (6 bases). The CDR3 has 15 residues. Germline V lookup: CDR1 SEHNR, CDR2 FQNEAQ (reference sequence). Trimming removed 1 base from V and 3 bases from J, with 9 bases in between. The CDR3 region has the DNA TGTGCCAGCAGCTTAGGGGGGCCCGACACCGGGGAGCTGTTTTTT. Residues: CASSLGGPDTGELFF. Full variable domain (rest looked up from reference TRBV7-9 and TRBJ2-2): DTGVSQNPRHKITKRGQNVTFRCDPISEHNRLYWYRQTLGQGPEFLTYFQNEAQLEKSRLLSDRFSAERPKGSFSTLEIQRTEQGDSAMYLCASSLGGPDTGELFFGEGSRLTVL.

This clonotype has a count of ten or more. This rearrangement joins TRBV20-1 to TRBJ2-5; D might be TRBD2 (5 bases). This CDR3 has 15 amino acids. Per the germline V gene, CDR1 is DFQATT and CDR2 is SNEGSKA (reference sequence). V was shortened by 2 bases and J by 4 bases, with 17 bases between the two germline ends. The CDR3 sequence is CSARPSWSGLETQYF. CDR3 bases: TGCAGTGCTAGACCCAGTTGGAGCGGATTAGAGACCCAGTACTTC.

This clonotype appeared a few times. The chain combines TRBV24-1 with TRBJ2-2; 7 bases line up with TRBD2. The CDR3 runs 13 residues. V dropped 5 bases and J dropped 7; count of bases not matched to a gene: 3. The germline gives CDR1 KGHDR, CDR2 SFDVKD. The DNA for the CDR3 is TGTGCCACCAGTGGTACTAGCGACGGGGAGCTGTTTTTT. This gives the protein CATSGTSDGELFF.

V gene TRBV12-3 or TRBV12-4 combines with J gene TRBJ2-4, with a possible D match to TRBD2 (7 bases). V shed 7 bases and J shed 0 bases, with 25 bases lying between them. This CDR3 comprises 19 residues. CDR3 residues: CASIIGGGLGLIAKNIQYF. The CDR3 DNA follows: TGTGCCAGCATCATAGGGGGGGGCCTAGGACTAATAGCCAAAAACATTCAGTACTTC.

The rearrangement links TRBV20-1 to TRBJ2-1, with D unclear. Germline CDR1 reads DFQATT; CDR2 reads SNEGSKA (reference sequence). This CDR3 comprises 13 residues. Deletions cut 8 bases from V and 2 bases from J, with 13 bases between. DNA of the CDR3: TGCAGTCTCTTACCGGATCCCTACAATGAGCAGTTCTTC. This gives the protein CSLLPDPYNEQFF.

This clonotype was counted only a few times. The DNA for the CDR3 is TGTGCCAGCAGTTTAGGCAGTTACTCCTACGAGCAGTACTTC. Encoded protein: CASSLGSYSYEQYF. The J gene is TRBJ2-7, the V gene TRBV12-3 or TRBV12-4; D call uncertain. The CDR3 contains 14 residues. Trimming left V 1 base short and J 0 bases short, with 7 bases between.

The V and J genes are TRBV7-2 and TRBJ2-7, with TRBD2 matching over 13 bases. Trimming took 4 bases from V and 3 from J; bases not matched to a gene: 6. Germline CDR1 SGHTA, CDR2 FQGNSA. The CDR3 spans 16 residues. CDR3 sequence (DNA): TGTGCCAGCAGCTCCCAGACTAGCGGGGGGATCTACGAGCAGTACTTC. This gives the protein CASSSQTSGGIYEQYF.

This clonotype has a handful of counts. The chain joins TRBV3-1 to TRBJ2-3; possibly TRBD1 or TRBD2 for D (5 bases each). This CDR3 has 15 residues. V was shortened by 4 bases and J by 7 bases, with 18 bases between the two germline ends. Germline CDR1 and CDR2: LGHDT and YNNKEL (reference sequence). The CDR3 nucleotides read TGTGCCAGCAGCCTGTTAAGGGACCAACGGAATACGCAGTATTTT. Translating gives CASSLLRDQRNTQYF.

The CDR3 sequence is CASSYSPGNEKLFF. Here the CDR3 DNA reads TGTGCCAGCAGTTACTCGCCAGGGAATGAAAAACTGTTTTTT. The chain is built from TRBV6-6 and TRBJ1-4; tentatively, D is TRBD1 (5 bases). The germline V and J ends were trimmed by 0 bases and 5 bases, with 7 bases remaining between them. Germline loops: CDR1 MNHNY, CDR2 SVGAGI (reference sequence). The CDR3 totals 14 residues.

This clonotype was found a few times. This chain joins TRBV2 and TRBJ1-5; unclear D gene. V lost 4 bases and J 7 bases, leaving 8 bases between the germline ends. Germline V gives CDR1 SNHLY, CDR2 FYNNEI. The CDR3 has 12 amino acids. In nucleotides, the CDR3 is TGTGCCAGCAGTGGGACCCTGCAGCCCCAGCATTTT. This translates into CASSGTLQPQHF. Together with reference TRBV2 and TRBJ1-5, the CDR3 gives the full variable domain: EPEVTQTPSHQVTQMGQEVILRCVPISNHLYFYWYRQILGQKVEFLVSFYNNEISEKSEIFDDQFSVERPDGSNFTLKIRSTKLEDSAMYFCASSGTLQPQHFGDGTRLSIL.

This clonotype showed up just a few times. The CDR3 nucleotides read TGTGCCAGCAGCCCCTTGGGACAACCCAACTATGGCTACACCTTC. Its translation is CASSPLGQPNYGYTF. The chain has TRBV6-2 or TRBV6-3 and TRBJ1-2; D is possibly TRBD1 (6 bases). This CDR3 has 15 amino acids. Germline CDR1 MNHEY, CDR2 SVGEGT. Trimming took off 6 bases at V and 2 bases at J, with 16 bases between the two ends.

The chain uses TRBV25-1 and TRBJ2-1; 8 bases fit TRBD2. The CDR3 has 15 amino acids. V lost 4 bases and J lost 7; bases outside the gene matches: 9. In germline, CDR1 is MGHDK, CDR2 SYGVNS. This CDR3 is CASSVAAGVANEQFF. Here the CDR3 DNA reads TGTGCCAGCAGTGTCGCAGCGGGAGTGGCGAATGAGCAGTTCTTC.

The chain couples TRBV28 to TRBJ2-1, with 10 bases lining up with TRBD2. J was trimmed by 4 bases and V by 6 bases; bases with no gene match: 9. The CDR3 covers 16 residues. CDR1 is MDHEN and CDR2 is SYDVKM in the germline V gene. The CDR3 DNA is TGTGCCAGCAGGGACACAGGAGCGGGAGGGTACAATGAGCAGTTCTTC. Translation gives CASRDTGAGGYNEQFF.

This clonotype was seen more than once but under ten times. In nucleotides, the CDR3 is TGTGCCAGCGGGCGATCTCAGGGGACCAAAAACATTCAGTACTTC. Translation: CASGRSQGTKNIQYF. This sequence joins TRBV12-3 or TRBV12-4 and TRBJ2-4; perhaps TRBD1 as D (6 bases). V lost 8 bases and J 2 bases, leaving 16 bases between the germline ends. The CDR3 totals 15 residues.

CDR3: CASSLPREKQFF. The CDR3 DNA follows: TGTGCCAGCAGCTTGCCCCGGGAGAAGCAGTTCTTC. The chain couples TRBV5-6 to TRBJ2-1; possible D gene TRBD2, 6 bases. V lost 1 base and J 11 bases, leaving 10 bases between the germline ends. The CDR3 extends over 12 amino acids. Germline CDR1 is SGHDT and CDR2 is YYEEEE. The full variable domain, rest sourced from reference TRBV5-6 and TRBJ2-1, is DAGVTQSPTHLIKTRGQQVTLRCSPKSGHDTVSWYQQALGQGPQFIFQYYEEEERQRGNFPDRFSGHQFPNYSSELNVNALLLGDSALYLCASSLPREKQFFGPGTRLTVL.

This clonotype occurred many times. The chain joins TRBV7-8 to TRBJ2-3, with TRBD2 identical over 10 bases. The CDR3 sequence is 16 residues long. Trimming at V came to 5 bases and at J to 1 base, leaving 6 bases not matched to a gene. Germline CDR1 is SGHVS and CDR2 is FQNEAQ. The DNA for the CDR3 is TGTGCCAGCAGCATGACCGGGACTAGCGGCACAGATACGCAGTATTTT. Amino acids: CASSMTGTSGTDTQYF.